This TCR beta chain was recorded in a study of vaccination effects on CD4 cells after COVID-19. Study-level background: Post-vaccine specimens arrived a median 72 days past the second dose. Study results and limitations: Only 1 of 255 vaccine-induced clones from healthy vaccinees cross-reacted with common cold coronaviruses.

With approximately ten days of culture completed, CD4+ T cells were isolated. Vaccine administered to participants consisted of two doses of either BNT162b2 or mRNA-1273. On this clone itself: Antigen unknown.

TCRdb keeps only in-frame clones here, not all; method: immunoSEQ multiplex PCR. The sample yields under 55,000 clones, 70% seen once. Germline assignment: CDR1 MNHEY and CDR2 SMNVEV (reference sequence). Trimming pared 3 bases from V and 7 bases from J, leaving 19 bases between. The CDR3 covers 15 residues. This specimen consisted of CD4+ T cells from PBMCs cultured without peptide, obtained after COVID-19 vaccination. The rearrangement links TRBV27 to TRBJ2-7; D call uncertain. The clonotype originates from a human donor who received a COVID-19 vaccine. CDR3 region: CASSFGGLPPVEQYF. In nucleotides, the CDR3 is TGTGCCAGCAGTTTCGGCGGCCTACCTCCGGTAGAGCAGTACTTC.